This TCR beta chain was sequenced during a study of blood T cell repertoires in COVID-19. Study-level background: Donors in the United States, Italy and Spain gave samples during acute or convalescent COVID-19.

This clone was counted a single time. The data were produced by immunoSEQ multiplex PCR, yet TCRdb's version contains in-frame clones alone and is incomplete. Found here are 170,000 or so clones, 75% to 80% of them singletons; the top ten hold about 26%. V lost 6 bases and J lost 10, with 18 bases in between. This CDR3 region has 13 residues. The germline V gene has CDR1 MNHEY and CDR2 SVGAGI. The sequence derives from a woman in her 70s with acute or convalescent COVID-19. The sample taken for sequencing was peripheral blood. The chain recombines TRBV6-5 with TRBJ1-1; D is uncertain. The CDR3 DNA follows: TGTGCCAGCAGGGGTGGGGAGACCGGCACAGCTTTCTTT. It translates to CASRGGETGTAFF.